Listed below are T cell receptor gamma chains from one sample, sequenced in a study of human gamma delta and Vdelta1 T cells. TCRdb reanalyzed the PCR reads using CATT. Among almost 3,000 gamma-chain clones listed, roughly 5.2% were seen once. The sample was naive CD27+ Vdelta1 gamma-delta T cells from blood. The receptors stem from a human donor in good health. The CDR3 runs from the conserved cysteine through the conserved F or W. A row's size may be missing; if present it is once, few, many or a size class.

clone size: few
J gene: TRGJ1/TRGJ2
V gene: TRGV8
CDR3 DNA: TGTGCCACCTGGGCCCTCCGAAGGGATTATTATAAGAAACTCTTT
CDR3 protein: CATWALRRDYYKKLF

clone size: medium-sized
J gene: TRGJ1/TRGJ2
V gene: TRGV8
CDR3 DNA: TGTGCCACCTGGGATCGTCATTATAAGAAACTCTTT
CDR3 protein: CATWDRHYKKLF

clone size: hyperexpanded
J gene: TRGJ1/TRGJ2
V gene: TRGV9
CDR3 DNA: TGTGCCTTGTGGGGCCATTATAAGAAACTCTTT
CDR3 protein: CALWGHYKKLF

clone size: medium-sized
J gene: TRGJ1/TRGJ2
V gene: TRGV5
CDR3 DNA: TGTGCCACCTGGGACAGCCCGAATAAGAAACTCTTT
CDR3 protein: CATWDSPNKKLF

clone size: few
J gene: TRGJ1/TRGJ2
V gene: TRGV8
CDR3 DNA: TGTGCCACCTGGGATAGGCCGAAATATAAGAAACTCTTT
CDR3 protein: CATWDRPKYKKLF

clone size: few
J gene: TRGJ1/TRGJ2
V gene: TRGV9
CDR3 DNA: TGTGCCTTGTGGGAGGTGCGTGCTCGCGGAGGAGTAAAGAAACTATTT
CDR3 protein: CALWEVRARGGVKKLF

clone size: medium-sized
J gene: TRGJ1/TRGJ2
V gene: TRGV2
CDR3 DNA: TGTGCCACCTGGGACGGGCTGGGATATAAGAAACTCTTT
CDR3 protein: CATWDGLGYKKLF

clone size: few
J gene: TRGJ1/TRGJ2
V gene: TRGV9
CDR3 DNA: TGTGCCTGGTGGGAGGACAGTTATTATAAGAAACTCTTT
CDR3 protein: CAWWEDSYYKKLF

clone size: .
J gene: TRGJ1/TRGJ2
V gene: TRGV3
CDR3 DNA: TGTGCCACCTGGGACAGGCCGGGGAGGTACTTTAAGAAACTCTTT
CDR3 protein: CATWDRPGRYFKKLF

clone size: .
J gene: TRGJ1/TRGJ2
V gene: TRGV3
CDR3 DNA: TGTGCCACCTGGGACAGGCCCCGGTATTATAGGGAACTCTTT
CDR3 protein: CATWDRPRYYRELF

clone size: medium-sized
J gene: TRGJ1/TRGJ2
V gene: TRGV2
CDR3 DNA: TGTGCCACCTGGGACGGGCCCAGGGGAAAGAGTTATTATAAGAAACTCTTT
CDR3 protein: CATWDGPRGKSYYKKLF

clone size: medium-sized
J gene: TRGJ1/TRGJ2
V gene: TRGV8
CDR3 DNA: TGTGCCACCTGGGATGAATATTATAAGAAACTCTTT
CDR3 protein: CATWDEYYKKLF

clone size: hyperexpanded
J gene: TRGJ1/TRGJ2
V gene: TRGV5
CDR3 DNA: TGTGCCACCTGGGACAGGCATCATTATAAGAAACTCTTT
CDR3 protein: CATWDRHHYKKLF